Below are 32 T cell receptor beta chains sequenced from a single sample in a study of cytomegalovirus exposure and HLA in healthy donors. Generated by immunoSEQ multiplex PCR, the TCRdb table keeps only in-frame clones and is missing some. In the table there are approximately 73,000 clones, about 95% of which are singletons. Material: PBMCs. The origin of the receptors is a man between 18 and 35 years old in good health and CMV-seronegative.

The CDR3 DNA reads as TGTGCTAGTGGTTTGGAGGGGCCACACAATGAGCAGTTCTTC. Its translation: CASGLEGPHNEQFF. This chain uses TRBV12-5 with TRBJ2-1; D possibly corresponds to TRBD1 (5 bases). CDR1 is LGHNT and CDR2 is FRNRAP in the germline V gene. V was trimmed by 1 base and J by 5 bases, leaving 9 bases between them. The CDR3 spans 14 residues.

This clone is a singleton in its sample. This sequence joins TRBV27 and TRBJ1-2, with D maybe TRBD1 (5 bases). Per germline, CDR1 MNHEY and CDR2 SMNVEV (reference sequence). This CDR3 contains 17 residues. V shed 1 base and J shed 1 base, with 16 bases lying between them. Here the CDR3 reads CASSLYAGSGDNYGYTF. The CDR3 coding sequence is TGTGCCAGCAGTTTATACGCGGGGTCGGGGGATAACTATGGCTACACCTTC.

The chain recombines TRBV7-3 with TRBJ1-1, with TRBD1 as a possible D gene (6 bases). Trimming removed 5 bases from V and 3 bases from J, with 10 bases in between. The germline CDR1 and CDR2 sequences are SGHTA and FQGTGA. CDR3 size: 13 residues. The CDR3 loop is CASSLDRYTEAFF. The CDR3 nucleotides are TGTGCCAGCAGCCTCGACAGGTACACTGAAGCTTTCTTT. The whole variable domain, remainder taken from reference TRBV7-3 and TRBJ1-1, is GAGVSQTPSNKVTEKGKYVELRCDPISGHTALYWYRQSLGQGPEFLIYFQGTGAADDSGLPNDRFFAVRPEGSVSTLKIQRTERGDSAVYLCASSLDRYTEAFFGQGTRLTVV.

This rearrangement joins TRBV27 to TRBJ2-6; tentatively, D is TRBD1 (5 bases). Trimming left V 5 bases short and J 2 bases short, with 16 bases between. This CDR3 spans 17 amino acids. CDR1 is MNHEY and CDR2 is SMNVEV in the germline V gene (reference sequence). Here the CDR3 DNA reads TGTGCCAGCAGTACCAACCCGACAGCCCCTGGGGCCAACGTCCTGACTTTC. Translated, it gives CASSTNPTAPGANVLTF.

This clone was observed a few times. This chain links TRBV27 with TRBJ1-6; 7 positions match TRBD1. V lost 3 bases to trimming and J lost 7 bases; unmatched junction nucleotides: 6. The germline V gene encodes CDR1 MNHEY and CDR2 SMNVEV (reference sequence). The CDR3 consists of 15 residues. The CDR3 is CASSFVDRENSPLHF. Here the CDR3 DNA reads TGTGCCAGCAGTTTTGTCGACAGGGAAAATTCACCCCTCCACTTT.

The genes are TRBV30 and TRBJ2-7, with a tentative D call TRBD1 (5 bases). CDR1 and CDR2 from the germline V gene are GTSNPN and SVGIG (reference sequence). This CDR3 comprises 12 residues. V dropped 0 bases and J dropped 3 bases, with 6 bases sitting between them. Here the CDR3 DNA reads TGTGCCTGGAGTGTACAGGACTACGAGCAGTACTTC. Protein sequence: CAWSVQDYEQYF. Complete variable domain (other parts from reference TRBV30 and TRBJ2-7): SQTIHQWPATLVQPVGSPLSLECTVEGTSNPNLYWYRQAAGRGLQLLFYSVGIGQISSEVPQNLSASRPQDRQFILSSKKLLLSDSGFYLCAWSVQDYEQYFGPGTRLTVT.

The rearrangement joins TRBV9 to TRBJ1-1; 7 positions agree with TRBD1. J lost 2 bases, V lost 5 bases, and 12 bases had no gene match. This CDR3 spans 16 amino acids. The germline V gene encodes CDR1 SGDLS and CDR2 YYNGEE. This CDR3 reads CASSSGARDRNTEAFF. In nucleotides, the CDR3 is TGTGCCAGCAGTTCCGGGGCGCGGGACAGAAACACTGAAGCTTTCTTT.

The V gene is TRBV4-2, the J gene TRBJ2-5; TRBD2 is a possible D gene (6 bases). Germline V gene data show CDR1 as LGHNA and CDR2 as YNFKEQ. Trimming stripped 4 bases from V and 5 bases from J, with 20 bases between. This CDR3 region has 16 residues. The CDR3 DNA reads as TGTGCCAGCAGCCCGATGGGAGGACTCACCCAGGAGACCCAGTACTTC. It codes for CASSPMGGLTQETQYF.

The genes are TRBV6-1 and TRBJ1-3, with 7 bases fitting TRBD1. V lost 6 bases to trimming and J lost 3 bases; unmatched junction nucleotides: 8. This CDR3 is built from 15 residues. The V gene's germline CDR1 is MNHNS and CDR2 SASEGT. The CDR3 reads CASRRTGDGGNTIYF. The CDR3 bases are TGTGCCAGCAGGAGAACAGGGGATGGTGGAAACACCATATATTTT.

This chain joins TRBV5-1 and TRBJ1-1, with 7 bases lining up with TRBD1. V dropped 0 bases and J dropped 5; count of bases not matched to a gene: 4. Germline V lookup: CDR1 SGHRS, CDR2 YFSETQ. The CDR3 loop spans 14 amino acids. CDR3 nucleotides: TGCGCCAGCAGCTTGGATCCAGGGGGGACTGAAGCTTTCTTT. Protein sequence: CASSLDPGGTEAFF.

J is TRBJ2-1 and V is TRBV7-3, with TRBD1 matching 9 bases. The CDR3 is 15 amino acids. V dropped 5 bases and J dropped 7; count of bases not matched to a gene: 9. In germline, CDR1 is SGHTA, CDR2 FQGTGA. As DNA, the CDR3 is TGTGCCAGCAGCCCGAACAACAGGGGGCGAAATGAGCAGTTCTTC. This gives the protein CASSPNNRGRNEQFF.

V and J are TRBV12-5 and TRBJ2-3; D is unclear. The CDR3 spans 13 residues. Trimming took 4 bases from V and 0 from J, leaving 5 bases between them. Germline CDR1 LGHNT, CDR2 FRNRAP. The DNA for the CDR3 is TGTGCTAGTGGTTACCAGAGCACAGATACGCAGTATTTT. It yields the protein CASGYQSTDTQYF.

The V and J genes are TRBV9 and TRBJ1-1, with 10 bases matching TRBD1. CDR3 size: 14 residues. The germline gives CDR1 SGDLS, CDR2 YYNGEE. The V and J ends lost 0 bases and 6 bases, in that order; junction bases with no gene match: 2. The CDR3 is CASSVGGQGAEAFF. The CDR3 DNA reads as TGTGCCAGCAGCGTAGGCGGACAGGGGGCTGAAGCTTTCTTT.

Only one count was recorded for this clone. This sequence joins TRBV6-1 and TRBJ1-3; TRBD1 aligns across 8 bases. Germline CDR1 and CDR2: MNHNS and SASEGT. CDR3 length: 15 residues. The junction had 2 bases not matched to a gene; V was cut back by 4 bases and J by 0 bases. In DNA, the CDR3 is TGTGCCAGCAGTGTGGACAGGGTCTCTGGAAACACCATATATTTT. Translated, it gives CASSVDRVSGNTIYF.

This clone appeared a single time. V is TRBV19 and J is TRBJ1-1; no clear D. CDR3 length: 13 residues. CDR1 and CDR2 from the germline V gene are LNHDA and SQIVND (reference sequence). Trimming took 3 bases from V and 5 from J, leaving 10 bases between them. The CDR3 region is CASSMYRGTEAFF. CDR3 coding DNA: TGTGCCAGTAGTATGTACCGGGGTACTGAAGCTTTCTTT.

A single count supports this clone. The chain links TRBV29-1 to TRBJ2-5; the D gene is possibly TRBD2 (5 bases). Germline loops: CDR1 SQVTM, CDR2 ANQGSEA. Deletions cut 3 bases from V and 5 bases from J, with 7 bases between. The CDR3 is 11 amino acids. CDR3 nucleotides: TGCAGCGTTGAGGGGAGCGAGACCCAGTACTTC. Amino acids: CSVEGSETQYF. Full variable domain (rest looked up from reference TRBV29-1 and TRBJ2-5): SAVISQKPSRDICQRGTSLTIQCQVDSQVTMMFWYRQQPGQSLTLIATANQGSEATYESGFVIDKFPISRPNLTFSTLTVSNMSPEDSSIYLCSVEGSETQYFGPGTRLLVL.

The chain joins TRBV5-4 to TRBJ2-7; 8 positions match TRBD1. The CDR3 totals 14 residues. The germline CDR1 and CDR2 sequences are SGHNT and YYREEE (reference sequence). With 4 bases clipped from V and 6 bases from J, the junction kept 9 bases outside the gene matches. The DNA of the CDR3 is TGTGCCAGCAGCCCCCTCGGACAGGGAGCCGAGCAGTACTTC. Protein sequence: CASSPLGQGAEQYF.

The chain recombines TRBV30 with TRBJ2-5, with D uncertain. CDR3 length equals 12 residues. The germline V gene has CDR1 GTSNPN and CDR2 SVGIG (reference sequence). The germline V and J ends were trimmed by 5 bases and 5 bases, with 12 bases remaining between them. The CDR3: CAWGPHGETQYF. In DNA, the CDR3 is TGTGCCTGGGGGCCCCATGGGGAGACCCAGTACTTC.

V and J are TRBV5-1 and TRBJ2-2, with 7 bases identical to TRBD1. The CDR3 sequence is 16 residues long. Trimming at V came to 0 bases and at J to 0 bases, leaving 2 bases not matched to a gene. The germline CDR1 and CDR2 sequences are SGHRS and YFSETQ. CDR3 region: CASSLGDRANTGELFF. CDR3 nucleotide sequence: TGCGCCAGCAGCTTGGGGGACAGAGCGAACACCGGGGAGCTGTTTTTT.

The chain has TRBV5-5 and TRBJ2-2; 11 positions agree with TRBD1. The CDR3 is 16 amino acids. CDR1 SGHKS and CDR2 YYEKEE come from the germline V gene (reference sequence). The V gene end was trimmed by 1 base and the J gene end by 6 bases; junction bases not matched to a gene: 5. The CDR3: CASSLIGTGGPGELFF. The CDR3 DNA is TGTGCCAGCAGCTTGATCGGGACAGGGGGACCCGGGGAGCTGTTTTTT.

The chain combines TRBV7-8 with TRBJ2-1; 8 bases align to TRBD2. CDR1 and CDR2 from the germline V gene are SGHVS and FQNEAQ. The CDR3 extends over 15 amino acids. V trimming: 8 bases; J trimming: 4 bases; junction bases outside the gene matches: 10. Written as DNA, the CDR3 is TGTGCCAGCCTGGCGCGGGGGGATATATACAATGAGCAGTTCTTC. Its protein product is CASLARGDIYNEQFF.

The rearrangement links TRBV19 to TRBJ1-6, with 8 bases matching TRBD1. Trimming took 4 bases from V and 7 from J; bases not matched to a gene: 6. This CDR3 has 15 residues. Germline assignment: CDR1 LNHDA and CDR2 SQIVND (reference sequence). This CDR3 reads CASSTGQGRNSPLHF. Written as DNA, the CDR3 is TGTGCCAGTAGTACCGGACAGGGACGGAATTCACCCCTCCACTTT.

The chain is built from TRBV28 and TRBJ2-5; D possibly corresponds to TRBD1 (5 bases). The CDR3 spans 16 residues. The germline gives CDR1 MDHEN, CDR2 SYDVKM. Deletions cut 3 bases from V and 0 bases from J, with 14 bases between. DNA for the CDR3: TGTGCCAGCAGTTTTGATAGGGGCCGCCACCAAGAGACCCAGTACTTC. Its protein is CASSFDRGRHQETQYF.

The chain employs TRBV11-2 and TRBJ1-1; the D is unclear. Germline CDR1 and CDR2: SGHAT and FQNNGV. Trimming stripped 5 bases from V and 5 bases from J, with 15 bases between. The CDR3 totals 14 residues. CDR3 loop: CASSPLSAGTEAFF. As DNA, the CDR3 is TGTGCCAGCAGCCCCCTTTCGGCGGGGACTGAAGCTTTCTTT.

The chain combines TRBV19 with TRBJ2-1; 9 bases align to TRBD2. V was pared by 3 bases and J by 6 bases, with 6 bases of the junction left unmatched. The CDR3 length is 15 residues. CDR1 is LNHDA, CDR2 SQIVND, per germline (reference sequence). CDR3 amino acids: CASSIISGGSNEQFF. CDR3 nucleotides: TGTGCCAGTAGTATCATAAGCGGGGGGTCCAATGAGCAGTTCTTC.

The chain is built from TRBV19 and TRBJ1-5, with D maybe TRBD1 (6 bases). The CDR3 extends over 19 amino acids. V shed 3 bases and J shed 2 bases, with 23 bases lying between them. Germline CDR1 is LNHDA and CDR2 is SQIVND (reference sequence). This CDR3 reads CASSIRTDQVARGNQPQHF. The CDR3 DNA sequence: TGTGCCAGTAGTATTAGGACAGATCAAGTTGCAAGGGGCAATCAGCCCCAGCATTTT.

V gene TRBV23-1 combines with J gene TRBJ2-3; no clear D. TRBV23-1 has ORF status, its function being uncertain. Deletions cut 8 bases from V and 7 bases from J, with 19 bases between. The CDR3 sequence is 14 residues long. The CDR3 nucleotides read TGCGCCAGCCTGCTCAAAGGCGACTTAAATACGCAGTATTTT. Translation gives CASLLKGDLNTQYF.

The V and J genes are TRBV11-2 and TRBJ1-1, with D perhaps TRBD1 (6 bases). The CDR3 runs to 12 residues. The germline V gene has CDR1 SGHAT and CDR2 FQNNGV. V shed 5 bases and J shed 5 bases, with 9 bases lying between them. The CDR3 nucleotides read TGTGCCAGCAGCCCCACAGGGACTGAAGCTTTCTTT. Protein: CASSPTGTEAFF.

The gene calls are TRBV6-1 and TRBJ1-1, with a possible D match to TRBD1 (6 bases). The CDR3 covers 16 residues. V lost 4 bases, J lost 3 bases, and 18 bases lay in between. Germline V CDR1 and CDR2: MNHNS, SASEGT. The chain's CDR3 is CASSAGTWGRDTEAFF. CDR3 nucleotides: TGTGCCAGCAGTGCCGGGACATGGGGCAGGGACACTGAAGCTTTCTTT.

This rearrangement joins TRBV18 to TRBJ2-1; a weak D match, TRBD2 (6 bases). V lost 6 bases, J lost 8 bases, and 17 bases lay in between. There are 14 residues in the CDR3. The germline CDR1 and CDR2 sequences are KGHSH and LQKENI. The CDR3 nucleotides are TGTGCCAGCTCCTTGGGCGGGGATCGCGATGAGCAGTTCTTC. This translates into CASSLGGDRDEQFF.

The CDR3 sequence is CASSQDGSGENMNTEAFF. As DNA, the CDR3 is TGTGCCAGCAGCCAAGATGGCTCAGGGGAAAATATGAACACTGAAGCTTTCTTT. The chain couples TRBV14 to TRBJ1-1; possible D gene TRBD1, 6 bases. V was clipped by 0 bases and J by 0 bases, with 17 bases between them. Looked up from germline, CDR1 is SGHDN and CDR2 is FVKESK. CDR3 length equals 18 residues. The full variable domain, rest sourced from reference TRBV14 and TRBJ1-1, is EAGVTQFPSHSVIEKGQTVTLRCDPISGHDNLYWYRRVMGKEIKFLLHFVKESKQDESGMPNNRFLAERTGGTYSTLKVQPAELEDSGVYFCASSQDGSGENMNTEAFFGQGTRLTVV.

V is TRBV6-1 and J is TRBJ1-5, with a weak D call TRBD1 (5 bases). The ends were cut back, 8 bases at V and 9 bases at J, with 11 bases in the middle. CDR3 length: 11 residues. Germline V gene lookup returns CDR1 MNHNS and CDR2 SASEGT. CDR3 sequence: CASGRDGPQHF. In DNA form, the CDR3 reads TGTGCCAGCGGGAGGGACGGGCCCCAGCATTTT.